This T cell receptor beta chain emerged from a study of T cells after yellow fever vaccination. Study-wide results and limits: Reappearance after the booster was seen for most primary-vaccination clones, at 95% to 97% CD4 and 88% CD8.

One entry per CDR3 protein results from TCRdb running MiXCR on the 5' RACE reads. This table has over 130,000 distinct CDR3 sequences, 7.7% appearing once. Trimming shortened V by 0 bases and J by 2 bases, and 15 bases separated the two germline ends. Per germline, CDR1 SGHDT and CDR2 YYEEEE. This CDR3 region has 17 residues. Many counts were recorded for this clonotype. Its antigen is unidentified. The sample in question was CD4+ T cells sorted from PBMCs, obtained 5 days after the yellow fever booster vaccination. This TCR was recovered from a young man who received the YFV17D yellow fever vaccine. The rearrangement links TRBV5-6 to TRBJ2-4; D is perhaps TRBD1 (5 bases). CDR3 nucleotide sequence: TGTGCCAGCAGCTTGGTTGGCGCAGGGTGGACCAAAAACATTCAGTACTTC. Amino acids: CASSLVGAGWTKNIQYF.